The T cell receptor beta chain described here comes from a study of blood T cell repertoires in COVID-19. On the study more broadly: Samples of COVID-19 (acute and convalescent) were obtained from the United States, Italy and Spain.

Original analysis: Amplification of reference gene primers was used by the study to estimate nucleated cell counts. Using immunoSEQ multiplex PCR, the repertoire was profiled, and TCRdb retains in-frame clones only, with some absent. From that table come the V and J calls and clone size; the DNA was used to work out D and trimming. The table records tens of thousands of clones, 87% of them present only once. There are 13 residues in the CDR3. Germline CDR1 is SGHTA and CDR2 is FQGNSA. After removal of 1 base from V and 7 bases from J, the junction contained 3 bases not matched to a gene. Sequenced material: peripheral blood. This sequence joins TRBV7-2 and TRBJ1-1, with 7 bases matching TRBD1. The clonotype originates from a man between 60 and 75 years old with COVID-19, enrolled during active disease. The CDR3 region has the DNA TGTGCCAGCAGCTTAGAATGGGACAGTGAAGCTTTCTTT. Its translation is CASSLEWDSEAFF.